A selection of T cell receptor beta chains follows, all from one sample in a study of T cells expressing NK-cell markers. Using the 5' RACE reads, TCRdb records one entry per CDR3 protein without DNA. This sample's table reports fewer than 550,000 distinct CDR3 sequences. Specimen: blood T cells: a sorted CD56 or NKG2C T cell subset, CD4+ or CD8+ T cells, or bulk PBMC T cells (not recorded which). Source of these receptors: a woman between 50 and 59 years old in good health. Both conserved end residues are part of each CDR3. Each record gives: J gene, V gene, CDR3 protein.

>TRBJ2-3|TRBV20-1
CSARPDSGMGTDTQYF
>TRBJ2-3|TRBV7-9
CATQGGDTQYF
>TRBJ1-2|TRBV3-1
CASSPYQNRDYGYTF
>TRBJ2-5|TRBV5-1
CASSLEGGTGTQYF
>TRBJ1-1|TRBV3-1
CASNGGLRTEAFF
>TRBJ2-1|TRBV3-1
CASSQSLAGGDEQFF
>TRBJ1-4|TRBV10-3
CAINQGGGREKLFF
>TRBJ1-4|TRBV7-9
CASTSTGWGEKLFF
>TRBJ2-5|TRBV5-1
CASSPLAVPETQYF
>TRBJ1-4|TRBV6-5
CASSQGTTNEKLFF
>TRBJ1-1|TRBV12-3/TRBV12-4
CASSRWDVNTEAFF
>TRBJ2-5|TRBV24-1
CATSLRTQETQYF
>TRBJ2-2|TRBV20-1
CSARAGRYTGELFF
>TRBJ1-2|TRBV20-1
CSAYGDYGYTF
>TRBJ2-3|TRBV3-1
CASSLGQGSSDTQYF
>TRBJ2-4|TRBV7-8
CASSLVVQAGVVAKNIQYF
>TRBJ2-2|TRBV11-3
CASTKKSTGELFF
>TRBJ2-7|TRBV3-1
CASSPGTSGSQQYF
>TRBJ1-5|TRBV25-1
CASSGWTDNQPQHF
>TRBJ2-4|TRBV4-2
CASSQDDRRLVAKNIQYF
>TRBJ1-6|TRBV7-9
CASSLPGQGASPLHF
>TRBJ2-1|TRBV20-1
CSATQAGIYNEQFF
>TRBJ1-1|TRBV18
CASSLGTDLGAFF
>TRBJ1-6|TRBV29-1
CSVERLDTSSYNSPLHF
>TRBJ2-3|TRBV20-1
CSAGRRERDDTQYF
>TRBJ2-7|TRBV11-2
CASTPDGLSYEQYF
>TRBJ1-5|TRBV7-2
CASSLRGGLSNQPQHF
>TRBJ2-3|TRBV20-1
CSALTSGRAVDTQYF
>TRBJ2-1|TRBV12-3/TRBV12-4
CASSFKRDYNEQFF
>TRBJ2-1|TRBV29-1
CSVEGGGSGTYNEQFF
>TRBJ2-4|TRBV12-3/TRBV12-4
CASRGWAAKNIQYF
>TRBJ2-1|TRBV29-1
CSGTRLDEQFF
>TRBJ2-1|TRBV3-1
CASRTSGSGEQFF
>TRBJ1-4|TRBV7-8
CASSPDRRSEKLFF
>TRBJ2-1|TRBV6-4
CASSATRAGEQFF
>TRBJ1-5|TRBV4-1
CASSQSGTGTQPQHF